This T cell receptor beta chain originates from a study of blood T cell repertoires in COVID-19. As for the study in general: T cells, B-cell-depleted T cells, or PBMCs supplied cDNA or gDNA.

Here immunoSEQ multiplex PCR was the method, and the copy in TCRdb shows in-frame clones only, minus some. The sample shows approximately 300,000 clones, over 90% of them seen only once. Germline-derived CDR1 and CDR2 are MNHEY and SVGAGI. V lost 4 bases and J 3 bases, leaving 12 bases between the germline ends. The CDR3 sequence is 14 residues long. The source is a woman in her thirties who had been exposed to COVID-19. Sequenced material: PBMCs or T cells enriched from blood (not recorded which). This chain joins TRBV6-5 and TRBJ1-1, with TRBD1 as a possible D gene (6 bases). CDR3 residues: CASSFRGIYTEAFF. The CDR3 region has the DNA TGTGCCAGCAGTTTCAGGGGAATCTACACTGAAGCTTTCTTT.